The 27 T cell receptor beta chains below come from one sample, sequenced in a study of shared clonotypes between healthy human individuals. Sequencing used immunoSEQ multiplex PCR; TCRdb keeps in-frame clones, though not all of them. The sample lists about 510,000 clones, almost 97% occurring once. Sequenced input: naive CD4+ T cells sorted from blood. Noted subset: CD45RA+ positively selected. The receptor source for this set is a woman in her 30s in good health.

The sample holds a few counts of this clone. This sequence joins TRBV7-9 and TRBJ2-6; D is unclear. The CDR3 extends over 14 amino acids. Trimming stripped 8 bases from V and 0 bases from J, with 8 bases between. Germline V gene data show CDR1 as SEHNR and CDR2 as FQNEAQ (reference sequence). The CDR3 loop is CASYRDSGANVLTF. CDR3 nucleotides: TGTGCCAGCTATCGTGACTCTGGGGCCAACGTCCTGACTTTC.

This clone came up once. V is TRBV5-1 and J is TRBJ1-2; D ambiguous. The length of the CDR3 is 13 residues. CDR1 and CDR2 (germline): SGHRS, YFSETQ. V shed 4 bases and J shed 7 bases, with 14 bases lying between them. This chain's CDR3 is CASSPPVLGGYTF. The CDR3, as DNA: TGCGCCAGCAGCCCTCCGGTGTTGGGTGGCTACACCTTC.

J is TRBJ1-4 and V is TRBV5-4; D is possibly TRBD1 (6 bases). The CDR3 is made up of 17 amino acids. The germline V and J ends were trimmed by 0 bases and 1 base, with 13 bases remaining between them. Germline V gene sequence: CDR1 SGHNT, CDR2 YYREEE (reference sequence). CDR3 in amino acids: CASSLAAGGRTNEKLFF. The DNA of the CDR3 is TGTGCCAGCAGCTTGGCCGCGGGGGGGCGAACTAATGAAAAACTGTTTTTT.

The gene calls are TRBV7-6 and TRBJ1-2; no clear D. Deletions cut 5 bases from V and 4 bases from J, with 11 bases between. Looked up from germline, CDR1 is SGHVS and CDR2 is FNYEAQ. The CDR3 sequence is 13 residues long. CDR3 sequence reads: CASSQGLSYGYTF. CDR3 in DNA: TGTGCCAGCAGCCAAGGACTCAGCTATGGCTACACCTTC.

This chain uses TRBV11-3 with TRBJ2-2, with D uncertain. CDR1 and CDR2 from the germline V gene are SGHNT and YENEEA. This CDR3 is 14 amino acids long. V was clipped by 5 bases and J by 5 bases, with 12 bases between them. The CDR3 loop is CASSPGVRTGELFF. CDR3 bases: TGTGCCAGCAGCCCTGGGGTCCGGACCGGGGAGCTGTTTTTT. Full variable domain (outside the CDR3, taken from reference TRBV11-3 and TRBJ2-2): EAGVVQSPRYKIIEKKQPVAFWCNPISGHNTLYWYLQNLGQGPELLIRYENEEAVDDSQLPKDRFSAERLKGVDSTLKIQPAELGDSAVYLCASSPGVRTGELFFGEGSRLTVL.

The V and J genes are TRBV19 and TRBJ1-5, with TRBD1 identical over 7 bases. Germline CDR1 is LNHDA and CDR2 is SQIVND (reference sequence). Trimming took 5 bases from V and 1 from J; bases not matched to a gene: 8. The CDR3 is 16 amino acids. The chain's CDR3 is CASSAPTGRSNQPQHF. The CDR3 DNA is TGTGCCAGTAGTGCACCGACAGGGAGAAGCAATCAGCCCCAGCATTTT.

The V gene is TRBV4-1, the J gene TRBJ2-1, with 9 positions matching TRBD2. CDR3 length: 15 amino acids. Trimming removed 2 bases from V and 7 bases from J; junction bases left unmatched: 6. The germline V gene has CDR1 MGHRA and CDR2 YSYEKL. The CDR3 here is CASSQTPLAGNEQFF. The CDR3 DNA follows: TGCGCCAGCAGCCAAACACCGCTAGCGGGAAATGAGCAGTTCTTC.

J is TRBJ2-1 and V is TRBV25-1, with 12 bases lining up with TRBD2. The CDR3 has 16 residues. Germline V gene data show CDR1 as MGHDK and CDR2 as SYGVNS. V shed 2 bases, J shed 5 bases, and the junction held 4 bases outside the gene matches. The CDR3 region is CASSEQGLAGNNEQFF. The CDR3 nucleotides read TGTGCCAGCAGTGAACAGGGACTAGCGGGTAACAATGAGCAGTTCTTC. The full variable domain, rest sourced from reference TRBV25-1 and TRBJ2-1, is EADIYQTPRYLVIGTGKKITLECSQTMGHDKMYWYQQDPGMELHLIHYSYGVNSTEKGDLSSESTVSRIRTEHFPLTLESARPSHTSQYLCASSEQGLAGNNEQFFGPGTRLTVL.

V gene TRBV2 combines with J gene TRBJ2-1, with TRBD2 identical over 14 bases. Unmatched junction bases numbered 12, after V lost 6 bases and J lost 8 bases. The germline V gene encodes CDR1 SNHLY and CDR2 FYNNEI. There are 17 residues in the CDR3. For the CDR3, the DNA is TGTGCCAGCAGACAAATCGAGGGACTAGCGGGAGCCCATGAGCAGTTCTTC. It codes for CASRQIEGLAGAHEQFF.

CDR3 nucleotide sequence: TGTGCCAGCTCACCGACCGGTATCAGGAGTTATAGCAATCAGCCCCAGCATTTT. It yields the protein CASSPTGIRSYSNQPQHF. The genes are TRBV18 and TRBJ1-5, with D uncertain. V lost 3 bases and J 0 bases, leaving 18 bases between the germline ends. The germline CDR1 and CDR2 sequences are KGHSH and LQKENI. The CDR3 totals 18 residues.

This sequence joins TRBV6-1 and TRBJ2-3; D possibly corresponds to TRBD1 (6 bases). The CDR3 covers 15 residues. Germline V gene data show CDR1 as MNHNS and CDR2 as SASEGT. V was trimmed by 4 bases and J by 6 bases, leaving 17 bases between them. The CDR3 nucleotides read TGTGCCAGCAGTGCGTGGCCTACGGACAGTGATACGCAGTATTTT. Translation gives CASSAWPTDSDTQYF.

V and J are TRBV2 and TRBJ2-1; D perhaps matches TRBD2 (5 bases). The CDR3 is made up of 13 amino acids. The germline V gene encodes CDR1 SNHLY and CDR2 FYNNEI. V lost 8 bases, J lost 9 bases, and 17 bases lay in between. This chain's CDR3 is CASCRDRMPEQFF. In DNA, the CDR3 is TGTGCCAGCTGCCGGGATAGGATGCCTGAGCAGTTCTTC.

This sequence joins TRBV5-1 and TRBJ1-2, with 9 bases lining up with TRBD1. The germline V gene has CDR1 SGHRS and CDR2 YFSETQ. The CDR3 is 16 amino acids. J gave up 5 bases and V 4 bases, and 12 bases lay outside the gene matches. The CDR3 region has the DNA TGCGCCAGCAGCGCCGCGACCGGGACAGGGCGGTATGGCTACACCTTC. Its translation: CASSAATGTGRYGYTF.

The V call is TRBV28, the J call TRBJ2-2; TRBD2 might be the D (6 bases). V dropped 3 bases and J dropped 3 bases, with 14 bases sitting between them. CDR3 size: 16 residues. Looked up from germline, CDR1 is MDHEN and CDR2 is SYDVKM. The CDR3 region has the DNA TGTGCCAGCAGTTTTGACCCTAGCGCCCACACCGGGGAGCTGTTTTTT. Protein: CASSFDPSAHTGELFF. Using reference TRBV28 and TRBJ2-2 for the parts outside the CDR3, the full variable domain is DVKVTQSSRYLVKRTGEKVFLECVQDMDHENMFWYRQDPGLGLRLIYFSYDVKMKEKGDIPEGYSVSREKKERFSLILESASTNQTSMYLCASSFDPSAHTGELFFGEGSRLTVL.

The CDR3 reads CASSPEWTDGTEAFF. CDR3 nucleotide sequence: TGTGCCAGCTCACCAGAGTGGACGGACGGAACTGAAGCTTTCTTT. J is TRBJ1-1 and V is TRBV18; D is unclear. Germline V gene data show CDR1 as KGHSH and CDR2 as LQKENI. Trimming removed 2 bases at V and 5 bases at J, with 15 bases between. The CDR3 spans 15 residues.

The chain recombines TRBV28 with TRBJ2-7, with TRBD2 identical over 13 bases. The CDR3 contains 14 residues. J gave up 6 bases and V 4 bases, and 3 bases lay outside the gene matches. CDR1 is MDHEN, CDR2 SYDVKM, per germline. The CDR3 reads CASSSRLAGGEQYF. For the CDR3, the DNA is TGTGCCAGCAGTTCCCGACTAGCGGGAGGCGAGCAGTACTTC. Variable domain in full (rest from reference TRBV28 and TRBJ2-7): DVKVTQSSRYLVKRTGEKVFLECVQDMDHENMFWYRQDPGLGLRLIYFSYDVKMKEKGDIPEGYSVSREKKERFSLILESASTNQTSMYLCASSSRLAGGEQYFGPGTRLTVT.

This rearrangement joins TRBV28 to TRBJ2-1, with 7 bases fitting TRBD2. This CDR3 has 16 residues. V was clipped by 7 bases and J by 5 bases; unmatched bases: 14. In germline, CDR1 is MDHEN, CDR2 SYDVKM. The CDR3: CASNAVGGSGHNEQFF. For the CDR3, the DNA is TGTGCCAGCAACGCCGTGGGCGGGAGTGGTCACAATGAGCAGTTCTTC.

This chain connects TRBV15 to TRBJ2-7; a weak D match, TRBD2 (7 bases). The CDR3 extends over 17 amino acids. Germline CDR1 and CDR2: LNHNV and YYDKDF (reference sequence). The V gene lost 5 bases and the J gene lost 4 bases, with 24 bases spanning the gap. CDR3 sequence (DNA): TGTGCCACCAGCCGACAGGCTAGCGGCCTGGGAATGTACGAGCAGTACTTC. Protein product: CATSRQASGLGMYEQYF.

The CDR3 DNA follows: TGTGCCAGCAGGGCTAATTGGGGGTCCCAAGAGACCCAGTACTTC. This gives the protein CASRANWGSQETQYF. This chain joins TRBV7-8 and TRBJ2-5; D is possibly TRBD1 or TRBD2 (5 bases each). The germline gives CDR1 SGHVS, CDR2 FQNEAQ. Trimming removed 6 bases from V and 1 base from J, with 15 bases in between. This CDR3 has 15 amino acids.

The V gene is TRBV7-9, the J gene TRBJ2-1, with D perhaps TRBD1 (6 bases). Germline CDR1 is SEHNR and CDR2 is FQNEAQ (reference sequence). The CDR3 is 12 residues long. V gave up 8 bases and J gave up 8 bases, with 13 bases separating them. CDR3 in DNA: TGTGCCAGCTCCCCAGGGGTCCATGAGCAGTTCTTC. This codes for CASSPGVHEQFF. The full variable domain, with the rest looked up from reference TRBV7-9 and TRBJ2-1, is DTGVSQNPRHKITKRGQNVTFRCDPISEHNRLYWYRQTLGQGPEFLTYFQNEAQLEKSRLLSDRFSAERPKGSFSTLEIQRTEQGDSAMYLCASSPGVHEQFFGPGTRLTVL.

This CDR3 is CASSFGLAHNEQFF. Written as DNA, the CDR3 is TGTGCCAGCAGCTTCGGTCTAGCCCACAATGAGCAGTTCTTC. The V and J genes are TRBV11-3 and TRBJ2-1; D may be TRBD2 (5 bases). Between the trimmed V and J ends, which lost 3 bases and 5 bases, there was a span of 11 bases. This CDR3 contains 14 residues. Germline CDR1 is SGHNT and CDR2 is YENEEA.

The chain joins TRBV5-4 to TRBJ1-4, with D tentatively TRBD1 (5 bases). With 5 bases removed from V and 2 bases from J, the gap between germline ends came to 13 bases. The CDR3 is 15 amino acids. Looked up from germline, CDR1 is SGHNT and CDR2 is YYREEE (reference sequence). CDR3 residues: CASSWDPGTNEKLFF. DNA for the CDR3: TGTGCCAGCAGTTGGGACCCCGGGACTAATGAAAAACTGTTTTTT.

The CDR3 DNA reads as TGTGCCAGCAGCTCACGACGTTACAGGGGATCTGGGGCCAACGTCCTGACTTTC. Encoded protein: CASSSRRYRGSGANVLTF. The chain carries TRBV9 and TRBJ2-6; 7 bases align to TRBD1. Germline CDR1 SGDLS, CDR2 YYNGEE. The CDR3 is 18 amino acids. Unmatched junction bases numbered 11, after V lost 4 bases and J lost 1 base.

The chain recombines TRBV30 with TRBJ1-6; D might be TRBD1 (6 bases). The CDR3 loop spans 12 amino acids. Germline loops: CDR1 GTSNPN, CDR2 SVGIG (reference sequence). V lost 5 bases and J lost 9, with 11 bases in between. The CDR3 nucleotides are TGTGCCTGGGCCCGGGACACTTCACCCCTCCACTTT. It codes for CAWARDTSPLHF.

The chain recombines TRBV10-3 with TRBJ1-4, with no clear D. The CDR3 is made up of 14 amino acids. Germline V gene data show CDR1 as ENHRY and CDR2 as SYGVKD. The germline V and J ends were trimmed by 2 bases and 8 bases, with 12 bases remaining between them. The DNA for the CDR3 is TGTGCCATCAGTGAGCCGCCCGGGAACGAAAAACTGTTTTTT. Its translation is CAISEPPGNEKLFF.

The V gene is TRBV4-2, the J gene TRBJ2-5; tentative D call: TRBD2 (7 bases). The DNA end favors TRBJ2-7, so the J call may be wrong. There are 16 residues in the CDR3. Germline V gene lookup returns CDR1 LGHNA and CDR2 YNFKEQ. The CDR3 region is CASSRGGNREGYEQYF. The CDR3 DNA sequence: TGTGCCAGCAGCCGAGGAGGTAACAGGGAGGGATACGAGCAGTACTTC.

CDR3 in DNA: TGTGCCAGCAGTTACTCGACTAGCGGCTTCACCAATGAGCAGTTCTTC. Translating it yields CASSYSTSGFTNEQFF. The chain couples TRBV6-6 to TRBJ2-1; TRBD2 aligns across 9 bases. The CDR3 extends over 16 amino acids. Germline V gene data show CDR1 as MNHNY and CDR2 as SVGAGI (reference sequence). Trimming took 0 bases from V and 6 from J; bases not matched to a gene: 6.